The text below deals with one TCR beta chain. The antigen is undetermined. An end of the junction differs from the germline gene, which may be a read error. The sample belongs to a study of cytomegalovirus exposure and HLA in healthy donors. Germline V gene lookup returns CDR1 SSHAT and CDR2 FNYEAQ (reference sequence). The length of the CDR3 is 15 residues. Use of 60 Vbeta and 13 Jbeta primers characterized the PCR. The repertoire was sequenced with immunoSEQ multiplex PCR; TCRdb's copy has only in-frame clones and lacks some. The sample shows about 100,000 clones, around 83% of them seen only once. Notes on the study in general: Researchers reported from a later analysis that most CMV-associated TCR beta chains appeared HLA-restricted. 150 to 200 TCR beta chains were listed as cytomegalovirus-associated.

Source material: PBMCs. This sequence joins TRBV7-7 and TRBJ2-3; a weak D match, TRBD1 (6 bases). The source is a man aged 30 to 45 in good health and CMV-seronegative. The CDR3 DNA reads as TGTGCTAGCAGCTTAGCAGGTCAGGGGACAGATACGCAGTATTTT. This gives the protein CASSLAGQGTDTQYF.